The 10 T cell receptor beta chains listed next were all sequenced from one sample in a study of radiotherapy plus CTLA-4 blockade in lung cancer. The protocol was immunoSEQ multiplex PCR, while the TCRdb copy is restricted to in-frame clones and leaves out a portion. Of some 110,000 clones detected, approximately 84% appear once; the ten largest clones hold about 5%. The material was peripheral blood, obtained from a patient treated with radiotherapy plus ipilimumab. Receptors originate from a human donor with non-small cell lung cancer who had a partial response to radiotherapy plus ipilimumab.

Concerning this clone: The junction departs from the called germline gene at one end, perhaps through a read error. The CDR3 coding sequence is TGCGCCAGCAGCCAAGATTGGCTTACCTTGGGCCAGGAAGCTTTCTTT. The encoded protein is CASSQDWLTLGQEAFF. This chain connects TRBV7-2 to TRBJ1-1; the D is unclear. This CDR3 has 16 amino acids. CDR1 is SGHTA, CDR2 FQGNSA, per germline.

The chain employs TRBV9 and TRBJ1-1; D gene uncertain. Germline loops: CDR1 SGDLS, CDR2 YYNGEE. CDR3 length: 15 amino acids. The germline V and J ends were trimmed by 0 bases and 6 bases, with 15 bases remaining between them. The CDR3, as DNA: TGTGCCAGCAGCGTAGAAGAGGGAAGTAGGCCTGAAGCTTTCTTT. Translation: CASSVEEGSRPEAFF.

The genes are TRBV6-1 and TRBJ2-3; TRBD1 aligns across 8 bases. The V gene end was trimmed by 6 bases and the J gene end by 4 bases; junction bases not matched to a gene: 3. Per germline, CDR1 MNHNS and CDR2 SASEGT. This CDR3 contains 13 residues. The CDR3 nucleotides are TGTGCCAGCAGGACAGGGGTATCAGATACGCAGTATTTT. Protein product: CASRTGVSDTQYF.

This chain uses TRBV28 with TRBJ2-4; D is possibly TRBD2 (5 bases). The CDR3 is 12 amino acids. Trimming removed 6 bases from V and 10 bases from J, with 13 bases in between. CDR1 MDHEN and CDR2 SYDVKM come from the germline V gene. The CDR3: CASSRVGVIQYF. The CDR3 DNA follows: TGTGCCAGCAGCCGAGTCGGGGTTATTCAGTACTTC.

This rearrangement joins TRBV19 to TRBJ2-7; no clear D gene. CDR3 length: 13 residues. CDR1 and CDR2 from the germline V gene are LNHDA and SQIVND (reference sequence). The V gene lost 3 bases and the J gene lost 5 bases, with 11 bases spanning the gap. The CDR3 region is CASSMWNRNEQYF. CDR3 sequence (DNA): TGTGCCAGTAGTATGTGGAACAGAAACGAGCAGTACTTC.

This clone was observed at least ten times. The same CDR3 is also encoded by other DNA sequences in this sample. The V gene is TRBV5-6, the J gene TRBJ1-1, with D possibly being TRBD1 (6 bases). From germline, CDR1 is SGHDT and CDR2 YYEEEE. CDR3 size: 14 residues. V lost 4 bases and J 4 bases, leaving 14 bases between the germline ends. The CDR3 nucleotides are TGTGCCAGCAGCCCGGTCAGGGGATCCACTGAAGCTTTCTTT. It is translated as CASSPVRGSTEAFF.

With regard to this clone: The junction shows a germline mismatch at one end, possibly a read error. The V gene is TRBV7-7, the J gene TRBJ2-2; maybe TRBD1 (5 bases). CDR3 length: 14 residues. CDR1 is SSHAT and CDR2 is FNYEAQ in the germline V gene (reference sequence). This chain's CDR3 is CASSPDRNTGELFF. CDR3 sequence (DNA): TGTGCTAGCAGCCCAGACAGGAACACCGGGGAGCTGTTTTTT.

CDR3 nucleotides: TGTGCCAGCAGCGTGCATAAAACAGGATACGAGCAGTACTTC. Its protein product is CASSVHKTGYEQYF. The V call is TRBV28, the J call TRBJ2-7, with D possibly TRBD1 on 5 matching bases. Trimming removed 6 bases from V and 4 bases from J, with 16 bases in between. The CDR3 is 14 amino acids. Germline loops: CDR1 MDHEN, CDR2 SYDVKM.

The rearrangement links TRBV10-3 to TRBJ2-3; TRBD2 matches 9 bases. The CDR3 extends over 16 amino acids. The trim removed 6 bases at V and 2 bases at J, leaving 9 bases unmatched. CDR1 is ENHRY, CDR2 SYGVKD, per germline. The CDR3 sequence is CAISPGTSISTDTQYF. The CDR3 DNA sequence: TGTGCCATCAGCCCCGGGACTAGCATCTCCACAGATACGCAGTATTTT.

Here the CDR3 reads CASSSRDRGKDTQYF. The CDR3 DNA reads as TGTGCCAGCAGCTCCCGGGACAGGGGTAAAGATACGCAGTATTTT. The V call is TRBV7-9, the J call TRBJ2-3, with TRBD1 identical over 10 bases. The CDR3 contains 15 residues. Trimming at V came to 4 bases and at J to 5 bases, leaving 6 bases not matched to a gene. Germline V CDR1 and CDR2: SEHNR, FQNEAQ (reference sequence).